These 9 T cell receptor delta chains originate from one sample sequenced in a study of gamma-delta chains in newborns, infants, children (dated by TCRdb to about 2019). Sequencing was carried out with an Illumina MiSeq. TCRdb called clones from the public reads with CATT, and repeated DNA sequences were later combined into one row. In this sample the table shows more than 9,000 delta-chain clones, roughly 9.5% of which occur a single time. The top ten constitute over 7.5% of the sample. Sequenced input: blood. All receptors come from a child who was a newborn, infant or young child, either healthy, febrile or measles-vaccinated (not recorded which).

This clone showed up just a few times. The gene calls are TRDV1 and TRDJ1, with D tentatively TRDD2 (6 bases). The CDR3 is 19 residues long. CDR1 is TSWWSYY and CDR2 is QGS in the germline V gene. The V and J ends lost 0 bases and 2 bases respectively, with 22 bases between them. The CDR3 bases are TGTGCTCTTGGGGAACTCCTCCTACAGGGCGACTGCCCTACCGATAAACTCATCTTT. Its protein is CALGELLLQGDCPTDKLIF.

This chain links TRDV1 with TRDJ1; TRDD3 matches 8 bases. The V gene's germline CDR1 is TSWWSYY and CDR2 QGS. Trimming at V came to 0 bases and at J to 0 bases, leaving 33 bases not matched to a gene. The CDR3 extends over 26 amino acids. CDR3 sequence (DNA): TGTGCTCTTGGGGAACTCCAACTAACTACGTTCCCCTACCTCGTTCGGGGATACCAGTACACCGATAAACTCATCTTT. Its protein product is CALGELQLTTFPYLVRGYQYTDKLIF.

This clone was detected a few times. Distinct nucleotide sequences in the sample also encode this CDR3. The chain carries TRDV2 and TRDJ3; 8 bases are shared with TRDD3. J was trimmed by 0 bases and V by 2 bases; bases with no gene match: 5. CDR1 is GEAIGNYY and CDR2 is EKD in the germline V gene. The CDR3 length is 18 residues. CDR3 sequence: CACDSTGGLSWDTRQMFF. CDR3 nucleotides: TGTGCCTGTGACAGTACTGGGGGCCTCTCCTGGGACACCCGACAGATGTTTTTC.

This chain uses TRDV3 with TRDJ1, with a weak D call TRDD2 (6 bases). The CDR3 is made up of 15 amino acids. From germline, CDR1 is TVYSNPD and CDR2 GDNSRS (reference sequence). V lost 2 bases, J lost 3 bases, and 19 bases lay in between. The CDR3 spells CAFAFPRIVADKLIF. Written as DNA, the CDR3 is TGTGCCTTTGCCTTCCCGCGTATTGTCGCCGATAAACTCATCTTT.

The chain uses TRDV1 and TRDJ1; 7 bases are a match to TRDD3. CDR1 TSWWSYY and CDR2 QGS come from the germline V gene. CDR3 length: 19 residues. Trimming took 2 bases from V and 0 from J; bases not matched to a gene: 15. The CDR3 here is CALGEKLQGIGHYTDKLIF. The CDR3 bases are TGTGCTCTTGGGGAAAAGCTCCAGGGGATAGGACATTACACCGATAAACTCATCTTT.

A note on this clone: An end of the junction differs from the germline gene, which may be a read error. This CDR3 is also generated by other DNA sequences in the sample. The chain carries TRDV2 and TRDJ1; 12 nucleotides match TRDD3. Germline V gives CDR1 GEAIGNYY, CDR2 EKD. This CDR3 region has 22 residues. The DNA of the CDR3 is TGTGCCTGTGACCCCTTAGGCCTTCCTCGGGCACTGGGGGATACCTACACCGACAAACTCATCTTT. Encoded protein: CACDPLGLPRALGDTYTDKLIF.

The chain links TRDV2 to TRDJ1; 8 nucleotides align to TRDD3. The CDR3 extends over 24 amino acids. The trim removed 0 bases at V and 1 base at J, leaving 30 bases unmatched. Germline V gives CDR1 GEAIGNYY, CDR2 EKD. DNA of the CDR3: TGTGCCTGTGACACCGTTTCGACCTACACCCGACTGGGGGCCCCTCGGTCCGGCACCGATAAACTCATCTTT. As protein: CACDTVSTYTRLGAPRSGTDKLIF.

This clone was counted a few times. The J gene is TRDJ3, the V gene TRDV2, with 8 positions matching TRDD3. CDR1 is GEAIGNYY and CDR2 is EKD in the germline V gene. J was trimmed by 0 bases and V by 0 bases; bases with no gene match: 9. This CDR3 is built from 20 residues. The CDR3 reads CACDTVLGGKLSWDTRQMFF. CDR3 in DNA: TGTGCCTGTGACACCGTACTGGGGGGTAAACTCTCCTGGGACACCCGACAGATGTTTTTC.

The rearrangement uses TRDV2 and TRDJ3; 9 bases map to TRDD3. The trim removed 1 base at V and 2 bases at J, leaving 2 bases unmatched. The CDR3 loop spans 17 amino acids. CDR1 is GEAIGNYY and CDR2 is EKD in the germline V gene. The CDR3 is CACDTGIRTWDTRQMFF. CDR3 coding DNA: TGTGCCTGTGACACGGGGATACGTACCTGGGACACCCGACAGATGTTTTTC.